Below, 5 T cell receptor beta chains from the same sample are listed, as sequenced in a study of T cell repertoires in cytomegalovirus infection. TCRdb independently ran MiXCR on the reads; one entry per CDR3 protein. The sample lists roughly 240,000 distinct CDR3 sequences, around 6.2% seen once, with under 7% in the top ten. Sequenced: PBMCs. All receptors come from a human donor in good health (CMV status not recorded). Some clones in this sample may be carry-over from other donors' samples.

This clonotype was found many times. The chain recombines TRBV11-2 with TRBJ2-7; possible D gene TRBD2, 6 bases. This CDR3 contains 14 residues. From germline, CDR1 is SGHAT and CDR2 FQNNGV. Trimming stripped 5 bases from V and 3 bases from J, with 14 bases between. CDR3 sequence: CASSGGTGGYEQYF. CDR3 in DNA: TGTGCCAGCAGCGGAGGGACCGGTGGCTACGAGCAGTACTTC.

This clonotype has a count of ten or more. The CDR3 sequence is CASTPRKDGYTF. The CDR3 nucleotides are TGTGCCAGCACCCCGAGGAAGGATGGCTACACCTTC. The chain couples TRBV7-9 to TRBJ1-2, with D hard to call. With 7 bases removed from V and 6 bases from J, the gap between germline ends came to 12 bases. Germline V gene lookup returns CDR1 SEHNR and CDR2 FQNEAQ (reference sequence). The CDR3 is 12 amino acids.

This clonotype was counted at least ten times. This chain links TRBV7-2 with TRBJ2-3, with D possibly being TRBD1 (5 bases). This CDR3 region has 14 residues. Germline V gene lookup returns CDR1 SGHTA and CDR2 FQGNSA. The V and J ends lost 1 base and 2 bases respectively, with 7 bases between them. This chain's CDR3 is CASSLVRATDTQYF. In nucleotides, the CDR3 is TGTGCCAGCAGCTTAGTCAGGGCCACAGATACGCAGTATTTT.

This clonotype was picked up many times. The rearrangement joins TRBV7-2 to TRBJ2-6; D not certain. V lost 7 bases to trimming and J lost 4 bases, with 8 bases between them. CDR1 is SGHTA and CDR2 is FQGNSA in the germline V gene. CDR3 length: 13 amino acids. The CDR3: CASTSPGANVLTF. CDR3 DNA: TGTGCCAGCACCTCTCCGGGGGCCAACGTCCTGACTTTC.

This clonotype came up many times. The chain combines TRBV11-2 with TRBJ2-2; 14 bases align to TRBD2. The CDR3 length is 17 residues. The J segment lost 1 base and the V segment lost 4 bases, leaving 2 bases of the junction unmatched. Per the germline V gene, CDR1 is SGHAT and CDR2 is FQNNGV. The CDR3 spells CASSSGLAGVNTGELFF. The CDR3 DNA is TGTGCCAGCAGCTCGGGACTAGCGGGGGTGAACACCGGGGAGCTGTTTTTT. Full variable domain (missing parts from reference TRBV11-2 and TRBJ2-2): EAGVAQSPRYKIIEKRQSVAFWCNPISGHATLYWYQQILGQGPKLLIQFQNNGVVDDSQLPKDRFSAERLKGVDSTLKIQPAKLEDSAVYLCASSSGLAGVNTGELFFGEGSRLTVL.